This T cell receptor beta chain is drawn from a study of Ad26.COV2.S vaccination and SARS-CoV-2 variants. Study information: Once, or twice with 56 days between doses, Ad26.COV2.S was given intramuscularly.

The germline V and J ends were trimmed by 7 bases and 0 bases, with 9 bases remaining between them. CDR1 and CDR2 from the germline V gene are SGHNT and YYREEE (reference sequence). This CDR3 comprises 13 residues. Turning to this clone: Its antigen is undetermined.

General study results and limits: Recipients of vaccine and of placebo showed similar breadth of their non-spike TCR repertoires.

Here immunoSEQ multiplex PCR was the method, and the copy in TCRdb shows in-frame clones only, minus some. The profile shows hundreds of thousands of clones, 89% of them singletons. Noted treatment: 15 to 20 received Ad26.COV2.S at low or high dose, single or two shots; five or six received placebo; per-sample allocation not given. After the first vaccine or placebo injection, samples were drawn on day 63. The study used a vaccine consisting of an Ad26 vector that expressed Wuhan-strain SARS-CoV-2 spike. This material consisted of peripheral blood, taken in a trial of Ad26.COV2.S vaccine versus placebo. The V and J genes are TRBV5-4 and TRBJ2-3; D remains unclear. This clonotype originated in a person between 18 and 65 years old who received the Ad26.COV2.S COVID-19 vaccine or a placebo. In nucleotides, the CDR3 is TGTGCCAGCTTAGCAACAAGCACAGATACGCAGTATTTT. Its translation is CASLATSTDTQYF. Complete variable domain (other parts from reference TRBV5-4 and TRBJ2-3): ETGVTQSPTHLIKTRGQQVTLRCSSQSGHNTVSWYQQALGQGPQFIFQYYREEENGRGNFPPRFSGLQFPNYSSELNVNALELDDSALYLCASLATSTDTQYFGPGTRLTVL.